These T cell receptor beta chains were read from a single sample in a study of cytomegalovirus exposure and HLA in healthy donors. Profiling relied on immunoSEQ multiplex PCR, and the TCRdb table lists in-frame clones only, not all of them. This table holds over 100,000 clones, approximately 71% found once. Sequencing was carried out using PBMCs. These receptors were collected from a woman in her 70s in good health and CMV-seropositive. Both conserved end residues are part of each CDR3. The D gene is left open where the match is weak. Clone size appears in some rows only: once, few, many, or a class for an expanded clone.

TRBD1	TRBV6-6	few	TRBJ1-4	TGTGCCAGCAGCAGGACAGGGGGCGGAACTAATGAAAAACTGTTTTTT	CASSRTGGGTNEKLFF
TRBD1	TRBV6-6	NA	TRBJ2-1	TGTGCCAGCACCTTTTTCGGACAGGGTCACAATGAGCAGTTCTTC	CASTFFGQGHNEQFF
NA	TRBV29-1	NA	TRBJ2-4	TGCAGCGTTGCCAGGGAAGCCAAAAACATTCAGTACTTC	CSVAREAKNIQYF
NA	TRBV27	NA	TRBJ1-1	TGTGCCAGCAGTTTATCGTCAGGGATGAACACTGAAGCTTTCTTT	CASSLSSGMNTEAFF
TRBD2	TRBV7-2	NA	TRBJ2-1	TGTGCCAGCAGCGGACACGGACTAGCGGGGGGGTACAATGAGCAGTTCTTC	CASSGHGLAGGYNEQFF
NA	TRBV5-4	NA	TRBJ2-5	TGTGCCAGCATCCCGAGCGGCTGGTACCCAGAGACCCAGTACTTC	CASIPSGWYPETQYF
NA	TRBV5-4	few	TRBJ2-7	TGTGCCAGCAGTTCCGGGAGATACGAGCAGTACTTC	CASSSGRYEQYF
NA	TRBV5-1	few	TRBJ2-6	TGCGCCAGCAGTACGGGGGGCCCCTCTGGGGCCAACGTCCTGACTTTC	CASSTGGPSGANVLTF
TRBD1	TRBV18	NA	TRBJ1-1	TGTGCCAGCTCACCGTTGACAGGGGGGGAGACTGAAGCTTTCTTT	CASSPLTGGETEAFF
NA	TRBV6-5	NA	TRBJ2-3	TGTGCCAGCAGTCGCCTTTCTACCTCGGATACGCAGTATTTT	CASSRLSTSDTQYF
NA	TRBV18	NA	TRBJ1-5	TGTGCCAGCTCACTACGGGAGGGACAAGTCAATCAGCCCCAGCATTTT	CASSLREGQVNQPQHF